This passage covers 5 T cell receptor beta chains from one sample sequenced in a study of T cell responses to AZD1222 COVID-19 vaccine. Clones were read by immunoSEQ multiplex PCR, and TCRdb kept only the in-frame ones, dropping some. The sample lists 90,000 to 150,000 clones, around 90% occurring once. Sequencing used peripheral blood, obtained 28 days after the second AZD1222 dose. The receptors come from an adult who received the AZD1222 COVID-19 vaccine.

CDR3 region: CAISEPSRGRNEQFF. The CDR3 DNA reads as TGTGCCATCAGTGAGCCCAGCAGGGGGCGCAATGAGCAGTTCTTC. The rearrangement links TRBV10-3 to TRBJ2-1; TRBD1 matches at 8 bases. Germline V CDR1 and CDR2: ENHRY, SYGVKD. The CDR3 consists of 15 residues. The trim removed 2 bases at V and 6 bases at J, leaving 6 bases unmatched.

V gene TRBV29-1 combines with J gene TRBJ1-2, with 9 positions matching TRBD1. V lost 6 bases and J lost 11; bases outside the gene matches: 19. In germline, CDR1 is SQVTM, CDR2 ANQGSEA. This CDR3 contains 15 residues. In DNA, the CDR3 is TGCAGCGTCACGGGACAGGGACCGCTCGGTGTAAGATACACCTTC. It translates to CSVTGQGPLGVRYTF.

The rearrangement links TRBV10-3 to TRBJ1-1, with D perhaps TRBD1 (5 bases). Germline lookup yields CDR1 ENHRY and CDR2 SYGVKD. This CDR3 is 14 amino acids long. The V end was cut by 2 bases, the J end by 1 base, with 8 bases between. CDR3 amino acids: CAISEGAGNTEAFF. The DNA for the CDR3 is TGTGCCATCAGTGAGGGGGCTGGGAACACTGAAGCTTTCTTT.

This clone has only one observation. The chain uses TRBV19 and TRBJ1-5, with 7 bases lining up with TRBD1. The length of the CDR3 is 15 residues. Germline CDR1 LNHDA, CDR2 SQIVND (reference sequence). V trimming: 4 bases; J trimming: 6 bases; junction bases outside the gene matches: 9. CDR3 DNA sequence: TGTGCCAGTAGTACAGGGGGAAGCTCTGGTCAGCCCCAGCATTTT. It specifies CASSTGGSSGQPQHF.

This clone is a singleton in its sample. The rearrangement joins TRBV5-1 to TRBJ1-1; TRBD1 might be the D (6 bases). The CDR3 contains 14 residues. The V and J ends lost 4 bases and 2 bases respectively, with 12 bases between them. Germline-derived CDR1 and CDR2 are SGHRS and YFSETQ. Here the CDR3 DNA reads TGCGCCAGCAGCCGGGGGGGCGGAAACACTGAAGCTTTCTTT. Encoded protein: CASSRGGGNTEAFF.